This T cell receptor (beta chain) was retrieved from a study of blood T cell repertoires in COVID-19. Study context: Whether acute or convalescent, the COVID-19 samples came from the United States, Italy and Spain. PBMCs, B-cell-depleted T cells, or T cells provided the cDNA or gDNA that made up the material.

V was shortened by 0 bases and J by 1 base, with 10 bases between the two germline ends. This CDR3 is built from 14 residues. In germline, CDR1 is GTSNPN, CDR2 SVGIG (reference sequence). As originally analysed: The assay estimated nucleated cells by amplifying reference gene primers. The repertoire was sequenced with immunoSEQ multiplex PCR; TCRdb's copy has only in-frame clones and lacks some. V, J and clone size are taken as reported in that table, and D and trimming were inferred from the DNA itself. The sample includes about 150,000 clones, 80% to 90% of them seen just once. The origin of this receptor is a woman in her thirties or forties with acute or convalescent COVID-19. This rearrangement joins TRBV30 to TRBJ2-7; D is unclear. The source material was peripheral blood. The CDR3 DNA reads TGTGCCTGGAGTGTACCAGGAAATTCCTACGAGCAGTACTTC. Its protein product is CAWSVPGNSYEQYF. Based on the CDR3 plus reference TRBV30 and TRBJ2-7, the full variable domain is SQTIHQWPATLVQPVGSPLSLECTVEGTSNPNLYWYRQAAGRGLQLLFYSVGIGQISSEVPQNLSASRPQDRQFILSSKKLLLSDSGFYLCAWSVPGNSYEQYFGPGTRLTVT.